Each of the 22 T cell receptor beta chains below was sequenced from the same sample in a study of cytomegalovirus exposure and HLA in healthy donors. This PCR relied on a set of 60 Vbeta primers and 13 Jbeta primers. Generated by immunoSEQ multiplex PCR, the TCRdb table keeps only in-frame clones and is missing some. The sample shows about 200,000 clones, more than 75% of them seen only once. Sequencing input: PBMCs. These receptors all stem from a male donor in good health and CMV-seronegative.

DNA of the CDR3: TGTGCCACCAGCAGAACGGGGCTTTCGGGGGGATCACGGGGGGCCACAGATACGCAGTATTTT. Protein sequence: CATSRTGLSGGSRGATDTQYF. This rearrangement joins TRBV15 to TRBJ2-3; the D gene is possibly TRBD2 (7 bases). This CDR3 is built from 21 residues. V was shortened by 2 bases and J by 2 bases, with 29 bases between the two germline ends. CDR1 is LNHNV and CDR2 is YYDKDF in the germline V gene (reference sequence).

This chain joins TRBV29-1 and TRBJ1-1; D perhaps matches TRBD1 (6 bases). The germline CDR1 and CDR2 sequences are SQVTM and ANQGSEA. The CDR3 is 15 residues long. V shed 4 bases and J shed 1 base, with 16 bases lying between them. Written as DNA, the CDR3 is TGCAGCGTTGTGAGTTTGTCAGGGGCGAACACTGAAGCTTTCTTT. This translates into CSVVSLSGANTEAFF. Complete variable domain (other parts from reference TRBV29-1 and TRBJ1-1): SAVISQKPSRDICQRGTSLTIQCQVDSQVTMMFWYRQQPGQSLTLIATANQGSEATYESGFVIDKFPISRPNLTFSTLTVSNMSPEDSSIYLCSVVSLSGANTEAFFGQGTRLTVV.

This clone was observed a handful of times. The chain couples TRBV7-6 to TRBJ1-2; TRBD1 agrees at 7 bases. Germline loops: CDR1 SGHVS, CDR2 FNYEAQ. Unmatched junction bases numbered 3, after V lost 3 bases and J lost 2 bases. The CDR3 consists of 14 residues. CDR3 residues: CASSLGQKNYGYTF. DNA for the CDR3: TGTGCCAGCAGCTTGGGACAGAAGAACTATGGCTACACCTTC.

This clone turned up a few times. The chain is built from TRBV10-3 and TRBJ2-7; D may be TRBD2 (5 bases). The CDR3 length is 13 residues. The V and J ends lost 2 bases and 1 base respectively, with 6 bases between them. Germline V gene lookup returns CDR1 ENHRY and CDR2 SYGVKD. CDR3 in amino acids: CAISERESYEQYF. In nucleotides, the CDR3 is TGTGCCATCAGTGAGAGGGAGTCCTACGAGCAGTACTTC.

The rearrangement joins TRBV4-2 to TRBJ1-4; a weak D match, TRBD1 (5 bases). V was shortened by 5 bases and J by 6 bases, with 16 bases between the two germline ends. The CDR3 loop spans 15 amino acids. The germline V gene has CDR1 LGHNA and CDR2 YNFKEQ. The CDR3 protein is CASSFGGAGDEKLFF. Written as DNA, the CDR3 is TGTGCCAGCAGCTTCGGAGGGGCAGGTGATGAAAAACTGTTTTTT.

The chain couples TRBV5-1 to TRBJ1-5; TRBD1 matches 11 bases. The CDR3 loop spans 17 amino acids. The germline gives CDR1 SGHRS, CDR2 YFSETQ. V shed 4 bases and J 4 bases; nucleotides not matched to a gene: 10. CDR3 in amino acids: CASSPGQGASTNQPQHF. CDR3 DNA sequence: TGCGCCAGCAGCCCCGGACAGGGGGCTTCTACAAATCAGCCCCAGCATTTT.

The chain uses TRBV5-1 and TRBJ1-1, with 7 bases fitting TRBD1. Germline CDR1 reads SGHRS; CDR2 reads YFSETQ. CDR3 length equals 15 residues. V dropped 0 bases and J dropped 7; count of bases not matched to a gene: 9. CDR3 region: CASSLDRGGSREAFF. The CDR3 DNA reads TGCGCCAGCAGCTTGGATAGAGGGGGCTCGCGTGAAGCTTTCTTT.

In its sample, this clone was seen a few times. The chain joins TRBV7-3 to TRBJ1-5; 8 nucleotides line up with TRBD1. V lost 6 bases, J lost 6 bases, and 10 bases stayed unmatched. CDR3 length equals 15 residues. Germline CDR1 and CDR2: SGHTA and FQGTGA. CDR3 DNA sequence: TGTGCCAGCAGTTCTGGACAGGGTGTACGTCAGCCCCAGCATTTT. This translates into CASSSGQGVRQPQHF.

CDR3 in DNA: TGTGCCAGCAGTTACACAGGGGGCGCGAACACCGGGGAGCTGTTTTTT. It codes for CASSYTGGANTGELFF. The chain recombines TRBV6-5 with TRBJ2-2; TRBD1 agrees at 9 bases. Germline-derived CDR1 and CDR2 are MNHEY and SVGAGI. The CDR3 has 16 residues. J was trimmed by 0 bases and V by 2 bases; bases with no gene match: 1.

The chain uses TRBV10-1 and TRBJ2-1, with TRBD2 identical over 9 bases. CDR1 and CDR2 (germline): WNHNN, SYGVQD (reference sequence). The CDR3 length is 16 residues. Trimming took 0 bases from V and 7 from J; bases not matched to a gene: 7. DNA for the CDR3: TGCGCCAGCAGTGAGTCGGGCGCGGGAGGGCGGAATGAGCAGTTCTTC. Protein product: CASSESGAGGRNEQFF.

J is TRBJ1-2 and V is TRBV11-2; D is perhaps TRBD1 (6 bases). Germline V lookup: CDR1 SGHAT, CDR2 FQNNGV. Deletions cut 0 bases from V and 3 bases from J, with 14 bases between. This CDR3 comprises 16 residues. As DNA, the CDR3 is TGTGCCAGCAGCTTAGATCTTGGAGGGGGGGACTATGGCTACACCTTC. As protein: CASSLDLGGGDYGYTF.

This chain connects TRBV29-1 to TRBJ2-7, with TRBD1 matching over 11 bases. Losses at the gene ends were 0 bases for V and 3 bases for J; bases not matched to a gene: 4. Germline CDR1 and CDR2: SQVTM and ANQGSEA. The CDR3 is 15 amino acids. CDR3 nucleotides: TGCAGCGTTGAAGATGGGGGACAGGGGGACTACGAGCAGTACTTC. Its translation is CSVEDGGQGDYEQYF.

This clone was seen a single time. The chain is built from TRBV19 and TRBJ2-3; 14 bases match TRBD2. CDR1 and CDR2 (germline): LNHDA, SQIVND (reference sequence). After removal of 5 bases from V and 6 bases from J, the junction contained 13 bases not matched to a gene. This CDR3 spans 18 amino acids. The CDR3 is CASSAHRGLAGVPDTQYF. The CDR3 DNA reads TGTGCCAGTAGTGCCCACAGGGGACTAGCGGGAGTACCGGATACGCAGTATTTT.

The chain uses TRBV19 and TRBJ1-4; 7 nucleotides align to TRBD1. The trim removed 10 bases at V and 7 bases at J, leaving 6 bases unmatched. Germline V lookup: CDR1 LNHDA, CDR2 SQIVND (reference sequence). CDR3 length: 12 residues. The CDR3 region is CATQGEVEKLFF. CDR3 coding DNA: TGTGCCACCCAGGGGGAAGTTGAAAAACTGTTTTTT. Based on the CDR3 plus reference TRBV19 and TRBJ1-4, the full variable domain is DGGITQSPKYLFRKEGQNVTLSCEQNLNHDAMYWYRQDPGQGLRLIYYSQIVNDFQKGDIAEGYSVSREKKESFPLTVTSAQKNPTAFYLCATQGEVEKLFFGSGTQLSVL.

This chain uses TRBV11-1 with TRBJ2-5; weak D call: TRBD2 (6 bases). CDR1 and CDR2 from the germline V gene are SGHAT and FQDESV (reference sequence). The CDR3 length is 17 residues. The V end was cut by 5 bases, the J end by 2 bases, with 21 bases between. Here the CDR3 DNA reads TGTGCCAGCAGCCTCTTCGGCCCGGGAGAGGGGCAAGAGACCCAGTACTTC. Translating gives CASSLFGPGEGQETQYF.

This clone was detected once. The V call is TRBV7-2, the J call TRBJ1-2; 7 bases map to TRBD1. Germline CDR1 reads SGHTA; CDR2 reads FQGNSA. There are 14 residues in the CDR3. After removal of 3 bases from V and 5 bases from J, the junction contained 6 bases not matched to a gene. The CDR3 sequence is CASSFRQGSYGYTF. The CDR3, as DNA: TGTGCCAGCAGCTTCAGACAGGGTAGTTATGGCTACACCTTC.

This clone is a singleton in its sample. The sample holds other DNA sequences that translate to the same CDR3. The gene calls are TRBV9 and TRBJ2-2; weak D call: TRBD1 (5 bases). Germline V gives CDR1 SGDLS, CDR2 YYNGEE. This CDR3 comprises 15 residues. Deletions cut 0 bases from V and 1 base from J, with 7 bases between. This CDR3 is CASSVAQGNTGELFF. CDR3 nucleotides: TGTGCCAGCAGCGTAGCGCAGGGGAACACCGGGGAGCTGTTTTTT.

The rearrangement uses TRBV5-4 and TRBJ2-3; 14 bases line up with TRBD2. The CDR3 is made up of 18 amino acids. Germline trimming cut 9 bases from V and 3 bases from J; bases unmatched to any gene: 15. Germline V gene lookup returns CDR1 SGHNT and CDR2 YYREEE (reference sequence). In DNA, the CDR3 is TGTGCCATCCCGACTAGCGGGAGGGCCAGGGGAGCAACAGATACGCAGTATTTT. The encoded protein is CAIPTSGRARGATDTQYF.

Regarding this clone: This sample also contains other DNA sequences that code for the same CDR3. CDR3: CASSLGGMNTEAFF. CDR3 in DNA: TGTGCCAGCAGCTTAGGAGGCATGAACACTGAAGCTTTCTTT. The V call is TRBV7-9, the J call TRBJ1-1; D is unclear. CDR1 SEHNR and CDR2 FQNEAQ come from the germline V gene (reference sequence). This CDR3 contains 14 residues. Trimming removed 1 base at V and 0 bases at J, with 6 bases between. Based on the CDR3 plus reference TRBV7-9 and TRBJ1-1, the full variable domain is DTGVSQNPRHKITKRGQNVTFRCDPISEHNRLYWYRQTLGQGPEFLTYFQNEAQLEKSRLLSDRFSAERPKGSFSTLEIQRTEQGDSAMYLCASSLGGMNTEAFFGQGTRLTVV.

The sample holds one count of this clone. This chain uses TRBV7-3 with TRBJ2-2; D remains ambiguous. Germline values: CDR1 SGHTA, CDR2 FQGTGA. The CDR3 consists of 14 residues. Deletions cut 2 bases from V and 2 bases from J, with 6 bases between. The CDR3 nucleotides are TGTGCCAGCAGCTTACCAGGAAACACCGGGGAGCTGTTTTTT. It translates to CASSLPGNTGELFF. Looking up the rest from reference TRBV7-3 and TRBJ2-2 gives the full variable domain: GAGVSQTPSNKVTEKGKYVELRCDPISGHTALYWYRQSLGQGPEFLIYFQGTGAADDSGLPNDRFFAVRPEGSVSTLKIQRTERGDSAVYLCASSLPGNTGELFFGEGSRLTVL.

This chain joins TRBV9 and TRBJ2-1; 8 nucleotides agree with TRBD2. The V segment lost 3 bases and the J segment 4 bases; nucleotides outside the gene matches: 6. Germline V gives CDR1 SGDLS, CDR2 YYNGEE. The CDR3 contains 15 residues. The CDR3 region has the DNA TGTGCCAGCAGCGCCCCTAGCGGGCCTTACAATGAGCAGTTCTTC. Protein sequence: CASSAPSGPYNEQFF.

This chain joins TRBV5-4 and TRBJ2-7, with a weak D call TRBD2 (6 bases). Per germline, CDR1 SGHNT and CDR2 YYREEE (reference sequence). V was shortened by 4 bases and J by 5 bases, with 19 bases between the two germline ends. There are 15 residues in the CDR3. The CDR3 sequence: CASSPSSGVNDEQYF. CDR3 nucleotide sequence: TGTGCCAGCAGCCCTAGTTCGGGGGTAAATGACGAGCAGTACTTC.